Below, one TCR beta chain is given with its context. Antigen unknown. Some clones are missing from TCRdb's copy, which holds only in-frame ones; the method was immunoSEQ multiplex PCR. Of around 6,700 clones listed, over 75% are singletons. This specimen comes from a study of graft-versus-host responses after intestinal transplantation. Study-level findings and limits: GvH clones appeared in recipient marrow, some first in ileum or blood.

Germline V CDR1 and CDR2: SGHVS, FQNEAQ. V gave up 4 bases and J gave up 0 bases, with 7 bases separating them. The CDR3 length is 13 residues. V and J are TRBV7-8 and TRBJ2-7; D gene unclear. The source of this sequence is a human patient who received an intestinal transplant, so some T cells may come from the graft donor. The source was PBMCs, collected about 80 days after transplant. For the CDR3, the DNA is TGTGCCAGCAGCTACGACACCTCCTACGAGCAGTACTTC. This encodes CASSYDTSYEQYF.